The next 5 T cell receptor beta chains were all read from a single sample in a study of blood T cell repertoires in COVID-19 (dated by TCRdb to about 2020). Library generation was performed with the immunoSEQ multiplex PCR assay. TCRdb re-hosts the immuneACCESS table, in-frame sequences only. Its copies lack some clones; in the studies checked, an unresolved V gene accounts for under half of them, and the cause for the rest is not known. In this sample the table shows about 240,000 clones, around 85% of which occur a single time. The ten largest clones take up 6.2% of the sample. What was sequenced was peripheral blood. The receptors were sampled from a man in his sixties with acute or convalescent COVID-19.

CDR3 bases: TGTGCCAGCAGTGATGAGGCGGGAGTAGGTCAAGAGACCCAGTACTTC. This sequence encodes CASSDEAGVGQETQYF. The chain carries TRBV6-1 and TRBJ2-5; 7 positions match TRBD2. The J segment lost 2 bases and the V segment lost 3 bases, leaving 9 bases of the junction unmatched. The CDR3 runs to 16 residues. Germline-derived CDR1 and CDR2 are MNHNS and SASEGT.

This chain uses TRBV5-6 with TRBJ1-1, with 9 bases lining up with TRBD1. CDR1 and CDR2 (germline): SGHDT, YYEEEE. CDR3 size: 15 residues. Trimming at V came to 4 bases and at J to 3 bases, leaving 7 bases not matched to a gene. DNA of the CDR3: TGTGCCAGCAGCGCCGGGACAGGGAGGGACACTGAAGCTTTCTTT. It translates to CASSAGTGRDTEAFF.

The rearrangement joins TRBV19 to TRBJ1-1; TRBD1 is a possible D gene (6 bases). The CDR3 sequence is 13 residues long. Germline CDR1 reads LNHDA; CDR2 reads SQIVND (reference sequence). V was pared by 5 bases and J by 3 bases, with 10 bases between. As DNA, the CDR3 is TGTGCCAGTAGTCCGGCAGGGGACACTGAAGCTTTCTTT. Residues: CASSPAGDTEAFF.

This chain connects TRBV29-1 to TRBJ2-5, with D perhaps TRBD1 (8 bases). This CDR3 region has 14 residues. With 4 bases removed from V and 3 bases from J, the gap between germline ends came to 15 bases. Germline V gene lookup returns CDR1 SQVTM and CDR2 ANQGSEA. The CDR3 is CSVGRTGREETQYF. The CDR3 nucleotides are TGCAGCGTTGGAAGGACAGGGAGGGAAGAGACCCAGTACTTC.

CDR3 in DNA: TGTGCCAGCAGCTTAGCGGCACAGGGGTCCTACGAGCAGTACTTC. This encodes CASSLAAQGSYEQYF. The chain employs TRBV7-2 and TRBJ2-7, with TRBD1 identical over 7 bases. Germline-derived CDR1 and CDR2 are SGHTA and FQGNSA. The CDR3 extends over 15 amino acids. V was clipped by 0 bases and J by 1 base; unmatched bases: 3.